The 20 T cell receptor beta chains listed next were all sequenced from one sample in a study of Graves' ophthalmopathy and Graves' hyperthyroidism. Amplification of the TCR beta CDR3 regions used RNA transcripts (as template). First-round RT-PCR with HTBI primers preceded a second-round multiplex PCR. TCRdb passed the multiplex PCR reads through MiXCR, listing each CDR3 protein once. In the table there are a few hundred thousand distinct CDR3 sequences, approximately 17% of which are singletons. Sequencing was performed on peripheral blood. Receptor source: an adult woman with stable Graves' hyperthyroidism.

There are many counts of this clonotype. This chain connects TRBV20-1 to TRBJ2-7; 8 bases align to TRBD2. This CDR3 is 11 amino acids long. Germline V gives CDR1 DFQATT, CDR2 SNEGSKA (reference sequence). The CDR3 protein is CGTRKDHEQYF. The DNA of the CDR3 is TGCGGGACTAGGAAGGACCACGAGCAGTACTTC.

The gene calls are TRBV5-6 and TRBJ2-7; D uncertain. Germline CDR1 SGHDT, CDR2 YYEEEE. This CDR3 has 13 amino acids. The ends were cut back, 0 bases at V and 3 bases at J, with 7 bases in the middle. The chain's CDR3 is CASSLDWDYEQYF. The CDR3 DNA reads as TGTGCCAGCAGCTTGGATTGGGACTACGAGCAGTACTTC.

This clonotype occurred many times. The V and J genes are TRBV6-2 or TRBV6-3 and TRBJ1-1; 7 nucleotides match TRBD1. In germline, CDR1 is MNHEY, CDR2 SVGEGT. Trimming cost V 2 bases and J 0 bases; bases outside gene matches: 12. This CDR3 has 18 residues. The CDR3 sequence is CASSYTPRQGPMNTEAFF. The CDR3 DNA reads TGTGCCAGCAGTTACACCCCCCGACAGGGCCCCATGAACACTGAAGCTTTCTTT.

This clonotype was observed many times. V usage is TRBV6-2 or TRBV6-3 and J usage is TRBJ2-7; the D is unclear. Germline V gene lookup returns CDR1 MNHEY and CDR2 SVGEGT. Deletions cut 8 bases from V and 0 bases from J, with 11 bases between. The CDR3 totals 13 residues. CDR3 DNA: TGTGCCAGCGGCTATGTTCCCTCCTACGAGCAGTACTTC. Amino acids: CASGYVPSYEQYF.

This clonotype was recorded many times. The CDR3: CSCTPKFPNTEAFF. The CDR3, as DNA: TGCAGCTGTACTCCCAAGTTTCCGAACACTGAAGCTTTCTTT. The rearrangement uses TRBV29-1 and TRBJ1-1; D is uncertain. The CDR3 has 14 residues. Between the trimmed V and J ends, which lost 8 bases and 1 base, there was a span of 17 bases. Germline V gene sequence: CDR1 SQVTM, CDR2 ANQGSEA.

The chain has TRBV9 and TRBJ2-2; 7 nucleotides agree with TRBD1. Germline V gene data show CDR1 as SGDLS and CDR2 as YYNGEE. CDR3 length: 15 residues. The V and J ends lost 4 bases and 0 bases, in that order; junction bases with no gene match: 3. The CDR3 region is CASSIDRANTGELFF. CDR3 nucleotide sequence: TGTGCCAGCAGCATTGACAGGGCGAACACCGGGGAGCTGTTTTTT.

This clonotype was seen ten or more times. The chain combines TRBV28 with TRBJ2-7; D unclear. CDR1 and CDR2 (germline): MDHEN, SYDVKM. The CDR3 runs to 13 residues. V gave up 3 bases and J gave up 2 bases, with 8 bases separating them. The CDR3 DNA follows: TGTGCCAGCAGTTTTAACGGGCCCTACGAGCAGTACTTC. This translates into CASSFNGPYEQYF.

This clonotype was seen repeatedly, ten times or more. This chain connects TRBV12-3 or TRBV12-4 to TRBJ2-7, with TRBD1 as a possible D gene (5 bases). This CDR3 contains 14 residues. The ends were cut back, 3 bases at V and 6 bases at J, with 15 bases in the middle. CDR3 region: CASSFNSQGSEQYF. The CDR3 region has the DNA TGTGCCAGCAGTTTCAACTCGCAGGGCTCCGAGCAGTACTTC.

A single count supports this clonotype. Germline and junction disagree at one end, which may indicate a read error. The chain is built from TRBV18 and TRBJ1-1; tentatively, D is TRBD1 (5 bases). Germline V gene lookup returns CDR1 KGHSH and CDR2 LQKENI. This CDR3 comprises 14 residues. The chain's CDR3 is CASSPGGTNTEACF. CDR3 in DNA: TGTGCCAGCTCACCGGGGGGTACGAACACTGAAGCTTGCTTT. Full variable domain (remainder filled in from reference TRBV18 and TRBJ1-1): NAGVMQNPRHLVRRRGQEARLRCSPMKGHSHVYWYRQLPEEGLKFMVYLQKENIIDESGMPKERFSAEFPKEGPSILRIQQVVRGDSAAYFCASSPGGTNTEACFGQGTRLTVV.

This clonotype was picked up a small number of times. The V and J genes are TRBV12-3 or TRBV12-4 and TRBJ1-1, with D hard to call. The CDR3 consists of 12 residues. V was shortened by 6 bases and J by 6 bases, with 11 bases between the two germline ends. The CDR3 DNA sequence: TGTGCCAGCAGCCCGGACTTTGCTGAAGCTTTCTTT. Amino acids: CASSPDFAEAFF.

The table lists this clonotype with a few counts. The V and J genes are TRBV19 and TRBJ2-4; D gene ambiguous. V lost 4 bases to trimming and J lost 8 bases, with 9 bases between them. This CDR3 comprises 12 residues. Germline V gene data show CDR1 as LNHDA and CDR2 as SQIVND (reference sequence). CDR3 nucleotides: TGTGCCAGTAGTAAGGGTTATGACATTCAGTACTTC. Its translation is CASSKGYDIQYF.

This clonotype was recorded at least ten times. The J gene is TRBJ1-6, the V gene TRBV27, with 8 positions matching TRBD1. The CDR3 totals 17 residues. CDR1 and CDR2 (germline): MNHEY, SMNVEV (reference sequence). The V and J ends lost 7 bases and 8 bases, in that order; junction bases with no gene match: 16. The CDR3 nucleotides are TGTGCCAGCACCCAGAGGTGGAGACAGGGGATTTATTCACCCCTCCACTTT. Its protein product is CASTQRWRQGIYSPLHF.

This clonotype occurred many times. The V and J genes are TRBV6-1 and TRBJ1-1; D is possibly TRBD1 (6 bases). The V gene's germline CDR1 is MNHNS and CDR2 SASEGT. This CDR3 is 14 amino acids long. The V and J ends lost 6 bases and 2 bases respectively, with 13 bases between them. The CDR3 bases are TGTGCCAGCAGCATCGGACAGTTCAACACTGAAGCTTTCTTT. This gives the protein CASSIGQFNTEAFF.

This clonotype was detected only a few times. The chain employs TRBV28 and TRBJ2-1; the D gene could be TRBD1 or TRBD2 (6 bases each). V was cut by 3 bases and J by 12 bases, with 12 bases left in between. This CDR3 region has 12 residues. Per germline, CDR1 MDHEN and CDR2 SYDVKM. CDR3 sequence reads: CASSFTGTWQFF. The CDR3 region has the DNA TGTGCCAGCAGTTTCACAGGGACTTGGCAGTTCTTC. Based on the CDR3 plus reference TRBV28 and TRBJ2-1, the full variable domain is DVKVTQSSRYLVKRTGEKVFLECVQDMDHENMFWYRQDPGLGLRLIYFSYDVKMKEKGDIPEGYSVSREKKERFSLILESASTNQTSMYLCASSFTGTWQFFGPGTRLTVL.

The chain combines TRBV12-3 or TRBV12-4 with TRBJ2-4, with a tentative D call TRBD2 (6 bases). V was pared by 3 bases and J by 7 bases, with 13 bases between. There are 14 residues in the CDR3. CDR3: CASSFSGEVNIQYF. Written as DNA, the CDR3 is TGTGCCAGCAGTTTTTCTGGGGAGGTGAACATTCAGTACTTC.

V usage is TRBV7-2 and J usage is TRBJ1-2, with 9 bases lining up with TRBD1. With 6 bases clipped from V and 3 bases from J, the junction kept 8 bases outside the gene matches. The length of the CDR3 is 15 residues. Germline V gene sequence: CDR1 SGHTA, CDR2 FQGNSA. CDR3 residues: CASRTGTGWDYGYTF. Here the CDR3 DNA reads TGTGCCAGCAGAACCGGGACAGGGTGGGACTATGGCTACACCTTC.

On this clonotype: Mismatch with germline at one junction end may stem from a read error. The J gene is TRBJ2-7, the V gene TRBV18; the match to TRBD1 covers 7 bases. This CDR3 is built from 13 residues. The germline V gene encodes CDR1 KGHSH and CDR2 LQKENI. CDR3 loop: CASSQGQAYKQYF. The CDR3 DNA reads TGTGCCAGCTCACAAGGACAGGCCTACAAGCAGTACTTC.

The chain couples TRBV10-3 to TRBJ2-7; 7 nucleotides align to TRBD1. V lost 6 bases to trimming and J lost 2 bases; unmatched junction nucleotides: 7. This CDR3 is 14 amino acids long. Germline CDR1 is ENHRY and CDR2 is SYGVKD. CDR3 sequence reads: CAIRAGTDTYEQYF. CDR3 nucleotide sequence: TGTGCCATCAGAGCCGGGACAGATACCTACGAGCAGTACTTC.

This clonotype was counted at least ten times. The V call is TRBV28, the J call TRBJ2-7, with 8 bases fitting TRBD2. The CDR3 contains 14 residues. Germline-derived CDR1 and CDR2 are MDHEN and SYDVKM. Germline trimming cut 3 bases from V and 4 bases from J; bases unmatched to any gene: 5. The CDR3 DNA reads as TGTGCCAGCAGTTTGTTTGTAGCGGGATACGAGCAGTACTTC. This encodes CASSLFVAGYEQYF.

This clonotype has at least ten counts. This chain connects TRBV11-1 to TRBJ2-5, with D possibly matching TRBD2 (5 bases). Per germline, CDR1 SGHAT and CDR2 FQDESV (reference sequence). This CDR3 region has 18 residues. V was pared by 4 bases and J by 2 bases, with 23 bases between. In DNA, the CDR3 is TGTGCCAGCAGCTCCCCCCACCAGCGGATCCCGCGTCAAGAGACCCAGTACTTC. It is translated as CASSSPHQRIPRQETQYF.